This T cell receptor beta chain came from a study of shared clonotypes between healthy human individuals. Data came from immunoSEQ multiplex PCR; TCRdb stores just in-frame clones and leaves some out. Of about 2 million clones in the sample, around 95% were seen once. The length of the CDR3 is 14 residues. Germline CDR1 reads GTSNPN; CDR2 reads SVGIG (reference sequence). V was cut by 4 bases and J by 3 bases, with 15 bases left in between. This clone was picked up one time. Donors had no recently reported acute infections or vaccinations and were HIV-negative. A CD45RA+ naive subset and a CD45RA-negative memory subset were split from CD4+ cells.

The clonotype was recovered from a man aged 18 to 35 in good health. The chain joins TRBV30 to TRBJ1-2, with D tentatively TRBD1 (5 bases). The material sequenced was naive CD4+ T cells sorted from blood. Specified subset: CD45RA+ positively selected. CDR3 in amino acids: CAWTGRSAHYGYTF. The CDR3 DNA follows: TGTGCCTGGACAGGGAGGTCTGCCCACTATGGCTACACCTTC.